The rows below give T cell receptor beta chains drawn from one sample of a study of monozygotic twins with inflammatory bowel disease. Following a re-call of the 5' RACE reads, TCRdb has one entry per CDR3 protein and lacks DNA. This repertoire comprises some 170,000 distinct CDR3 sequences; its ten largest clones make up approximately 2.4%. Sequencing was carried out using blood. These TCRs come from a human donor with ulcerative colitis or Crohn's disease, or a healthy co-twin of an affected twin (not recorded which). CDR3s include the opening cysteine and the closing phenylalanine or tryptophan. Each record gives: J gene, V gene, CDR3 protein.

TRBJ2-2,TRBV28,CASSSTPLRVSDLGVTGELFF
TRBJ1-4,TRBV18,CASSPPGSAEKLFF
TRBJ2-1,TRBV7-3,CASSLGLLNEQFF
TRBJ2-1,TRBV12-3/TRBV12-4,CASSPRNEQFF
TRBJ2-7,TRBV7-8,CASSLVVPGGAGEQYF
TRBJ1-6,TRBV19,CASSIAADSPNSPLHF
TRBJ2-3,TRBV7-6,CASSSGVWDTQYF
TRBJ2-1,TRBV5-1,CASSRLAGGSTYNEQFF
TRBJ1-5,TRBV3-1,CASSLDRGQPQHF
TRBJ2-7,TRBV5-1,CASSLDSTYEQYF
TRBJ2-4,TRBV7-9,CASSVGTSGIGYF
TRBJ2-1,TRBV5-1,CASSRTPGNEQFF
TRBJ2-7,TRBV6-2/TRBV6-3,CASSSPDSYEQYF
TRBJ2-1,TRBV28,CASIPRYNEQFF
TRBJ2-2,TRBV25-1,CASSEWEAGTGELFF
TRBJ2-1,TRBV24-1,CATSDLADAGVTHNEQFF
TRBJ2-2,TRBV3-1,CASSQETGSATGELFF
TRBJ2-7,TRBV20-1,CSARTGRESSYEQYF
TRBJ1-1,TRBV7-9,CASSVSQGSNTEAFF
TRBJ2-7,TRBV7-9,CASSLVGRNEQYF
TRBJ2-3,TRBV12-3/TRBV12-4,CASSLGQGAGDTQYF
TRBJ1-2,TRBV20-1,CSAATGTGMGGYTF
TRBJ2-7,TRBV20-1,CSAIITGNEQYF
TRBJ1-6,TRBV5-1,CASSSQLGNSPLHF
TRBJ2-7,TRBV5-4,CASSFSFYEQYF
TRBJ2-1,TRBV20-1,CSERGGSYNEQFF
TRBJ1-2,TRBV7-9,CASSPTGEGNYGYTF
TRBJ1-1,TRBV2,CASNADRTNTEAFF
TRBJ2-7,TRBV7-3,CASSSSSGVTYEQYF
TRBJ1-1,TRBV7-9,CASSSPLGVKNTEAFF
TRBJ2-1,TRBV3-1,CASSHTLAGGQNNEQFF
TRBJ1-1,TRBV30,CAWSVFAGGNTEAFF
TRBJ1-4,TRBV7-2,CASSHAPTNEKLFF
TRBJ1-3,TRBV5-6,CASSWAAGETGNTIYF
TRBJ2-7,TRBV7-2,CASSLAFEQYF
TRBJ2-5,TRBV12-3/TRBV12-4,CASSLRGGKETQYF
TRBJ2-1,TRBV7-9,CASSLVPRDEQFF
TRBJ2-5,TRBV7-2,CASSLVRSATETQYF
TRBJ1-1,TRBV20-1,CSARTSLNTEAFF
TRBJ2-3,TRBV10-3,CAISEVAGVVYF
TRBJ2-5,TRBV20-1,CSAQGKGGETQYF
TRBJ1-2,TRBV27,CASRKQGYYGYTF